The 4 T cell receptor beta chains below were found in one sample sequenced in a study of blood T cells in healthy people across ages (dated by TCRdb to about 2015). Library creation used 5' RACE. Sequencing used an Illumina HiSeq 2500. A second PCR of about 6 to 11 cycles was run with a J-beta primer mix and a sample-barcoded 5' primer. Using fastp at Q25 and MiXCR, TCRdb reprocessed the public reads and kept productive beta chains. Rows merge per CDR3 protein into single entries with the most common DNA and genes. The sample table holds roughly 640,000 distinct CDR3 sequences, of which around 31% were seen once. Less than 20% of the sample is in the top ten clones. Source material: blood. These receptors were taken from a woman older than 75 in good health.

This clonotype turned up a few times. This rearrangement joins TRBV9 to TRBJ2-1, with 7 bases lining up with TRBD2. The last part of the DNA fits TRBJ2-7 better; the J call may be wrong. The germline gives CDR1 SGDLS, CDR2 YYNGEE. There are 15 residues in the CDR3. CDR3 region: CASPVVTSSYNEQYF. In DNA form, the CDR3 reads TGTGCCAGCCCCGTGGTGACTAGCTCCTACAATGAGCAGTACTTC.

This clonotype came up many times. The V gene is TRBV6-1, the J gene TRBJ2-3; maybe TRBD2 (6 bases). The germline V gene has CDR1 MNHNS and CDR2 SASEGT. V lost 7 bases, J lost 2 bases, and 13 bases lay in between. There are 14 residues in the CDR3. The CDR3 here is CASIRAGSTDTQYF. CDR3 DNA sequence: TGTGCCAGCATCAGAGCGGGTTCCACAGATACGCAGTATTTT.

Details on this clonotype: Since a much larger clone is just one base distant, this may be a read error. The chain links TRBV20-1 to TRBJ1-4; 8 bases map to TRBD1. The V segment lost 8 bases and the J segment 8 bases; nucleotides outside the gene matches: 13. The CDR3 runs to 14 residues. Germline CDR1 DFQATT, CDR2 SNEGSKA (reference sequence). The DNA of the CDR3 is TGCAGTACTACCAGGACAGGGTCCGTCGAAAAACTGTTTTTT. It translates to CSTTRTGSVEKLFF.

This clonotype was seen many times. V usage is TRBV5-1 and J usage is TRBJ2-1; D is uncertain. The CDR3 consists of 15 residues. V was clipped by 5 bases and J by 0 bases, with 12 bases between them. Germline CDR1 SGHRS, CDR2 YFSETQ. The chain's CDR3 is CASSRAGVSYNEQFF. CDR3 DNA sequence: TGCGCCAGCAGTAGGGCCGGCGTCTCCTACAATGAGCAGTTCTTC.